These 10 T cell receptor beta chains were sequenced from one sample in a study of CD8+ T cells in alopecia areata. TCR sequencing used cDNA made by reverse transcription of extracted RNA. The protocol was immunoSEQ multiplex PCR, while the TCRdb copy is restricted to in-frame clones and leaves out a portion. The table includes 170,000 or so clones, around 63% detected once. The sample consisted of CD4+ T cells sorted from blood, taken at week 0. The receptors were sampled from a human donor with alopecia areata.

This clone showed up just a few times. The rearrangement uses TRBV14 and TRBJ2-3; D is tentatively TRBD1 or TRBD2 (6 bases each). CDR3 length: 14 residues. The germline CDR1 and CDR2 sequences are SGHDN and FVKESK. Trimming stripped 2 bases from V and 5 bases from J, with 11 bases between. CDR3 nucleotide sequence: TGTGCCAGCAGCCAAATAGGGGGAGGAGATACGCAGTATTTT. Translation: CASSQIGGGDTQYF.

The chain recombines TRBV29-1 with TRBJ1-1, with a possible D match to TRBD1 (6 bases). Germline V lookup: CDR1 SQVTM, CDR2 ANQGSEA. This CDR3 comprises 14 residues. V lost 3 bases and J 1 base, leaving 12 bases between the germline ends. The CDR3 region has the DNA TGCAGCGTTGACCGAACAGGGCAGAACACTGAAGCTTTCTTT. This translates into CSVDRTGQNTEAFF.

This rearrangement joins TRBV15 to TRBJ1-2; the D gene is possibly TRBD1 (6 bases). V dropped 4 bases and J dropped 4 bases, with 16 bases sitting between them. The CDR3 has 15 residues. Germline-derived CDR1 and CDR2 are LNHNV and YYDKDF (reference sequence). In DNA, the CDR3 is TGTGCCACCAGCAACCTTTCCACAGGGTCCTATGGCTACACCTTC. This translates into CATSNLSTGSYGYTF.

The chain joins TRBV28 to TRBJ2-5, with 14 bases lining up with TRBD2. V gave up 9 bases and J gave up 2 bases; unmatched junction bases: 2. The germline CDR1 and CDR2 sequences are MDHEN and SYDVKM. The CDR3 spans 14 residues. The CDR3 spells CASRLAGGQETQYF. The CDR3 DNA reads TGTGCCAGTAGACTAGCGGGGGGGCAAGAGACCCAGTACTTC.

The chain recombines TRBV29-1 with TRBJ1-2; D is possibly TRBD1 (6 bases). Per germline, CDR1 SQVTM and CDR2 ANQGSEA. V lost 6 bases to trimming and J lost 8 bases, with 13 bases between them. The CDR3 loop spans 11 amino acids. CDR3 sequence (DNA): TGCAGCGTGAACAGGGAGAACGGCTACACCTTC. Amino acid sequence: CSVNRENGYTF.

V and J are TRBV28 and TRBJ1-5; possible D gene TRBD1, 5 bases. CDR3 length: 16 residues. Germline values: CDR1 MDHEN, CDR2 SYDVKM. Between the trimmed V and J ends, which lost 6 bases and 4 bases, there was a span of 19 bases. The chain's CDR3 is CASRHSRSGTNQPQHF. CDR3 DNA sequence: TGTGCCAGCAGGCATTCGAGGAGCGGGACTAATCAGCCCCAGCATTTT.

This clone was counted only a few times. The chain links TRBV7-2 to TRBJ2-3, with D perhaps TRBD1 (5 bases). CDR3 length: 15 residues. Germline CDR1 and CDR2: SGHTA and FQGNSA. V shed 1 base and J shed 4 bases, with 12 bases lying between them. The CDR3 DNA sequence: TGTGCCAGCAGCTTAGACGGACACGCTTCAGATACGCAGTATTTT. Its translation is CASSLDGHASDTQYF.

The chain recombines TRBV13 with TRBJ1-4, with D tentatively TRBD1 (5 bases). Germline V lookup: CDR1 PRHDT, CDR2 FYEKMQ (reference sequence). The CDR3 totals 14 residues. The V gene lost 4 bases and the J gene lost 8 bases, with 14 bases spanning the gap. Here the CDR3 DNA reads TGTGCCAGCAGCTCAGGAGGGGTGGGCGAAAAACTGTTTTTT. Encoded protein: CASSSGGVGEKLFF.

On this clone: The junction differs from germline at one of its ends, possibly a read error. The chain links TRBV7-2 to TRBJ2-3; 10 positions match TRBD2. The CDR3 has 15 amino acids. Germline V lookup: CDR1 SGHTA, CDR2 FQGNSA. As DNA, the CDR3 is TGTGCCAGCAGCCTAGCGGGGGTCAGCACAGATACGCAGTATTTT. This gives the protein CASSLAGVSTDTQYF.

The CDR3 loop reads CSVEAAGAQHF. DNA for the CDR3: TGCAGCGTTGAGGCCGCCGGGGCCCAGCATTTT. J is TRBJ1-5 and V is TRBV29-1, with D unclear. Germline V lookup: CDR1 SQVTM, CDR2 ANQGSEA. The CDR3 runs 11 residues. V shed 3 bases and J shed 11 bases, with 11 bases lying between them.